One and the same sample provided the 14 T cell receptor beta chains below, sequenced in a study of T cells in women clearing cervical HPV infection. The table came from immunoSEQ multiplex PCR; TCRdb's copy has only in-frame clones and leaves some out. The sample totals some 31,000 clones. Sequenced material: blood buffy coat. The receptors shown here come from a woman aged 18 to 75 with a cervical HPV16 infection that either progressed to CIN3+ or cleared (not recorded which).

Points on this clone: The read gets to within 3 residues of the CDR3 end, and the germline J gene fills in the rest. This chain joins TRBV6-2 or TRBV6-3 and TRBJ2-1; 8 nucleotides align to TRBD2. The junction had 5 bases not matched to a gene; V was cut back by 4 bases and J by 6 bases. The CDR3 is 14 residues long. Germline V gene lookup returns CDR1 MNHEY and CDR2 SVGEGT. The CDR3 bases that were read are TGTGCCAGCAGTTCAAGCGGGGGTTTCAATGAG. It codes for CASSSSGGFNE. Given in full, the CDR3 is CASSSSGGFNEQFF.

Remarks on this clone: The sequence runs out 3 residues before the end of the CDR3; the remainder is reconstructed from the germline J gene. The chain carries TRBV18 and TRBJ1-1; maybe TRBD1 (5 bases). Germline assignment: CDR1 KGHSH and CDR2 LQKENI. The CDR3 is made up of 14 amino acids. The CDR3 sequence is CASSPPGLAGAAFF. Incomplete CDR3 DNA: TGTGCCAGCTCACCTCCGGGACTAGCGGGTGCC.

CDR3 residues: CASSHSKITDTQYF. Incomplete CDR3 DNA: TGTGCCAGCAGCCATTCTAAAATCACAGATACG. The chain carries TRBV7-8 and TRBJ2-3; D is uncertain. The read terminates 3 residues ahead of where the CDR3 ends, so the germline J gene completes it. Trimming took 5 bases from V and 2 from J, leaving 11 bases between them. The CDR3 length is 14 residues. Germline CDR1 reads SGHVS; CDR2 reads FQNEAQ.

Comments on this clone: The observed sequence ends 3 residues before the CDR3 terminus, with the missing tail filled in from the germline J gene. The chain joins TRBV4-2 to TRBJ1-6; 7 bases match TRBD1. The junction had 4 bases not matched to a gene; V was cut back by 0 bases and J by 8 bases. Germline V gene data show CDR1 as LGHNA and CDR2 as YNFKEQ. This CDR3 region has 15 residues. The CDR3 loop is CASSQETTGYSPLHF. The sequenced CDR3 bases are TGTGCCAGCAGCCAAGAGACGACAGGGTATTCACCC.

Points on this clone: The CDR3 end is not reached by the read, which stops 3 residues before it; the germline J gene fills it in. The V and J genes are TRBV7-9 and TRBJ1-1; D ambiguous. This CDR3 has 13 residues. The germline V and J ends were trimmed by 6 bases and 1 base, with 9 bases remaining between them. The germline CDR1 and CDR2 sequences are SEHNR and FQNEAQ (reference sequence). The CDR3 reads CASRPSGNTEAFF. The DNA read from the CDR3 is TGTGCCAGCAGGCCCTCCGGGAACACTGAA.

The covered CDR3 bases are TGTGCCAGCAGTGTAGCGGGGCCTACGGATACG. Protein sequence: CASSVAGPTDT. The CDR3 as a whole reads CASSVAGPTDTQYF. V and J are TRBV6-4 and TRBJ2-3; 8 bases are shared with TRBD2. The read ends 3 residues shy of where the CDR3 ends; the end is completed using the germline J gene. Germline CDR1 is MRHNA and CDR2 is SNTAGT. This CDR3 is 14 amino acids long. Trimming cost V 4 bases and J 6 bases; bases outside gene matches: 6.

Comments on this clone: The CDR3 goes on 3 residues after the read ends, and that part is filled in from the germline J gene. J is TRBJ2-7 and V is TRBV30; a possible D gene is TRBD1 (5 bases). Trimming cost V 6 bases and J 0 bases, with 12 bases left between them. The germline gives CDR1 GTSNPN, CDR2 SVGIG (reference sequence). CDR3 length: 13 amino acids. The CDR3 bases that were read are TGTGCCTGCTCCCAAGGGGACTCCTACGAG. It is translated as CACSQGDSYE. The complete CDR3 protein is CACSQGDSYEQYF.

On this clone itself: The observed sequence ends 3 residues before the CDR3 terminus, with the missing tail filled in from the germline J gene. The genes are TRBV30 and TRBJ1-1; D ambiguous. Trimming removed 1 base at V and 1 base at J, with 13 bases between. The germline V gene has CDR1 GTSNPN and CDR2 SVGIG (reference sequence). This CDR3 region has 15 residues. The DNA read from the CDR3 is TGTGCCTGGAGTGGGATTTGGAACAGGAACACTGAA. Protein product: CAWSGIWNRNTE. The full CDR3 sequence reads CAWSGIWNRNTEAFF.

About this clone: The read falls 3 residues short of the CDR3 end, and the missing part is taken from the germline J gene. The genes are TRBV7-2 and TRBJ2-5; D remains unclear. The CDR3 length is 13 residues. Trimming took 2 bases from V and 3 from J, leaving 7 bases between them. Germline lookup yields CDR1 SGHTA and CDR2 FQGNSA. CDR3 DNA (partial): TGTGCCAGCAGCTTAAACAAAAAAGAGACC. Protein sequence: CASSLNKKET. The complete CDR3 reads CASSLNKKETQYF.

About this clone: The CDR3 end is not reached by the read, which stops 3 residues before it; the germline J gene fills it in. The V gene is TRBV9, the J gene TRBJ2-1; D unresolved. The CDR3 consists of 14 residues. Deletions cut 4 bases from V and 4 bases from J, with 12 bases between. CDR1 and CDR2 from the germline V gene are SGDLS and YYNGEE. CDR3 DNA (partial): TGTGCCAGCAGCCTCCAGGTGCGTTACAATGAG. This encodes CASSLQVRYNE. Given in full, the CDR3 is CASSLQVRYNEQFF.

The CDR3 is CASSEGAYTGELFF. The DNA read from the CDR3 is TGTGCCAGCAGTGAAGGGGCTTACACCGGGGAG. The chain links TRBV6-1 to TRBJ2-2; D call uncertain. The observed sequence ends 3 residues before the CDR3 terminus, with the missing tail filled in from the germline J gene. The germline V gene has CDR1 MNHNS and CDR2 SASEGT. Trimming stripped 1 base from V and 3 bases from J, with 6 bases between. This CDR3 comprises 14 residues.

As concerns this clone: The read halts 3 residues ahead of the CDR3 end, with the missing end drawn from the germline J gene. This rearrangement joins TRBV12-3 or TRBV12-4 to TRBJ2-5; the D gene could be TRBD1 or TRBD2 (6 bases each). V was shortened by 8 bases and J by 4 bases, with 14 bases between the two germline ends. This CDR3 is built from 13 residues. The CDR3 loop reads CASGGGERETQYF. The sequenced CDR3 bases are TGTGCCAGCGGAGGGGGAGAGCGAGAGACC.

Comment on this clone: The read gets to within 3 residues of the CDR3 end, and the germline J gene fills in the rest. The rearrangement uses TRBV5-1 and TRBJ2-3, with D possibly being TRBD1 (6 bases). The CDR3 sequence is 14 residues long. The germline gives CDR1 SGHRS, CDR2 YFSETQ. The sequenced CDR3 bases are TGCGCCAGCAGCTCCGGACAGCACCAAGAGACG. Translated, it gives CASSSGQHQET. The CDR3 in full is CASSSGQHQETQYF.

Worth noting for this clone: From the germline J gene comes the end of the CDR3, since the read stops 3 residues before it. The chain couples TRBV2 to TRBJ1-2, with 8 bases lining up with TRBD1. Germline CDR1 is SNHLY and CDR2 is FYNNEI. The junction had 9 bases not matched to a gene; V was cut back by 3 bases and J by 0 bases. The CDR3 has 17 amino acids. The covered CDR3 bases are TGTGCCAGCAGTGATAGGGACAGGTCCGACACTAACTATGGC. Translation gives CASSDRDRSDTNYG. The CDR3 as a whole reads CASSDRDRSDTNYGYTF.